One sample yielded the 11 T cell receptor beta chains listed below, sequenced in a study of blood T cells in healthy people across ages (dated by TCRdb to the mid-2010s). Preparation of the library involved 5' RACE. The instrument given in TCRdb is Illumina HiSeq 2500. A second about 7 to 11 cycle PCR used a sample-barcoded 5' primer and a J-beta primer mix. TCRdb reprocessed the public reads (quality trimming at Q25 with fastp, clone calling with MiXCR) and kept in-frame beta chains. A single entry per CDR3 protein holds the most common genes and DNA from its merged rows. The sample table holds 750,000 to 950,000 distinct CDR3 sequences, of which around 24% were seen once. The ten largest clonotypes hold under 3% of the sample. These same data were also listed under a study on T cells of mothers and their children.

Sample: blood. Receptors originate from a boy between 10 and 17 years old in good health.

The chain uses TRBV28 and TRBJ2-5, with 9 bases matching TRBD2. The CDR3 contains 15 residues. Trimming at V came to 6 bases and at J to 5 bases, leaving 10 bases not matched to a gene. Germline CDR1 reads MDHEN; CDR2 reads SYDVKM. The CDR3 loop is CASSLGGGGYETQYF. The CDR3 nucleotides are TGTGCCAGCAGCCTCGGCGGGGGGGGTTATGAGACCCAGTACTTC.

The chain couples TRBV4-1 to TRBJ1-1; 7 bases agree with TRBD1. J gave up 9 bases and V 0 bases, and 13 bases lay outside the gene matches. The CDR3 is made up of 16 amino acids. The V gene's germline CDR1 is MGHRA and CDR2 YSYEKL. The CDR3 loop is CASSQDYAGQPGKAFF. In nucleotides, the CDR3 is TGCGCCAGCAGCCAAGATTACGCGGGACAGCCTGGTAAAGCTTTCTTT.

This clonotype occurred a few times. This chain links TRBV6-5 with TRBJ1-5; weak D call: TRBD1 (5 bases). The germline V and J ends were trimmed by 6 bases and 3 bases, with 12 bases remaining between them. CDR3 length: 14 residues. CDR1 and CDR2 (germline): MNHEY, SVGAGI. CDR3 nucleotide sequence: TGTGCCAGCAGGGACACTGGAGTCAATCAGCCCCAGCATTTT. Amino acid sequence: CASRDTGVNQPQHF.

The CDR3 protein is CASSRGAGLNTEAFF. As DNA, the CDR3 is TGTGCCAGCAGTCGTGGGGCAGGGTTGAACACTGAAGCTTTCTTT. This sequence joins TRBV12-3 or TRBV12-4 and TRBJ1-1; tentative D call: TRBD1 (5 bases). The CDR3 sequence is 15 residues long. Trimming shortened V by 5 bases and J by 0 bases, and 13 bases separated the two germline ends.

The J gene is TRBJ1-2, the V gene TRBV3-1; possible D gene TRBD1, 5 bases. The CDR3 has 11 residues. The V gene lost 11 bases and the J gene lost 7 bases, with 14 bases spanning the gap. CDR1 LGHDT and CDR2 YNNKEL come from the germline V gene (reference sequence). The CDR3: CACRGPGGYTF. The CDR3 DNA follows: TGTGCCTGCCGGGGCCCCGGTGGCTACACCTTC.

Only a few counts were recorded for this clonotype. V usage is TRBV12-3 or TRBV12-4 and J usage is TRBJ1-2; D is possibly TRBD1 (5 bases). V was clipped by 2 bases and J by 6 bases, with 13 bases between them. CDR3 size: 14 residues. The CDR3 loop reads CASSLFGGRNGYTF. Here the CDR3 DNA reads TGTGCCAGCAGTTTATTTGGGGGGAGGAATGGCTACACCTTC.

The genes are TRBV30 and TRBJ2-7; D gene unclear. Trimming took 5 bases from V and 0 from J, leaving 5 bases between them. Germline-derived CDR1 and CDR2 are GTSNPN and SVGIG (reference sequence). CDR3 length: 11 residues. CDR3 amino acids: CAWEISYEQYF. CDR3 coding DNA: TGTGCCTGGGAAATCTCCTACGAGCAGTACTTC.

The table lists this clonotype with a few counts. The chain uses TRBV29-1 and TRBJ2-7; a weak D match, TRBD1 (5 bases). The V gene lost 7 bases and the J gene lost 4 bases, with 11 bases spanning the gap. This CDR3 spans 11 amino acids. Germline CDR1 is SQVTM and CDR2 is ANQGSEA. CDR3 DNA sequence: TGCAGCGGAAAGACAGAATACGAGCAGTACTTC. It is translated as CSGKTEYEQYF.

V gene TRBV20-1 combines with J gene TRBJ2-5, with 7 positions matching TRBD2. Unmatched junction bases numbered 12, after V lost 6 bases and J lost 5 bases. The CDR3 runs to 14 residues. The germline V gene encodes CDR1 DFQATT and CDR2 SNEGSKA (reference sequence). In nucleotides, the CDR3 is TGCAGTGCGGAGAGCCCGGGGGGAATTGAGACCCAGTACTTC. It encodes CSAESPGGIETQYF.

This clonotype has a count of ten or more. The chain employs TRBV6-1 and TRBJ2-5, with 7 nucleotides matching TRBD1. CDR1 is MNHNS, CDR2 SASEGT, per germline. V dropped 4 bases and J dropped 5; count of bases not matched to a gene: 4. This CDR3 has 13 amino acids. The CDR3 sequence: CASSADRRETQYF. CDR3 bases: TGTGCCAGCAGTGCGGACAGGAGGGAGACCCAGTACTTC.

This clonotype was counted only a few times. The rearrangement uses TRBV10-3 and TRBJ2-1; 10 nucleotides align to TRBD1. The CDR3 length is 15 residues. CDR1 and CDR2 (germline): ENHRY, SYGVKD. The V and J ends lost 5 bases and 7 bases, in that order; junction bases with no gene match: 8. The CDR3 region has the DNA TGTGCCATCAGTCCCGGACAGGGGGACAGGAATGAGCAGTTCTTC. It codes for CAISPGQGDRNEQFF.